Only one count was recorded for the clone carrying this TCR beta chain. The sample belongs to a study of blood T cell repertoires in COVID-19. Study-wide context: Acute and convalescent COVID-19 specimens originated in the United States, Italy and Spain. The cDNA or gDNA used as material had been derived from T cells, B-cell-depleted T cells, or PBMCs.

As processed by the authors: Amplification from reference gene primers served as the basis for estimated nucleated cell counts. Sequencing used immunoSEQ multiplex PCR; TCRdb keeps in-frame clones, though not all of them. The V and J calls and clone size come from that table; D and trimming were worked out from the DNA. The data show under 170,000 clones, approximately 86% seen once. The J segment lost 5 bases and the V segment lost 3 bases, leaving 7 bases of the junction unmatched. There are 14 residues in the CDR3. Germline V gene lookup returns CDR1 KGHSH and CDR2 LQKENI. The chain links TRBV18 to TRBJ2-7; 7 bases agree with TRBD1. This TCR was sampled from a woman aged 55-69 years with active or convalescent COVID-19. Sequencing was carried out using peripheral blood. CDR3 coding DNA: TGTGCCAGCTCACCGGGAAGGGGGCGGAACGAGCAGTACTTC. It yields the protein CASSPGRGRNEQYF.